This T cell receptor (beta chain) was sequenced during a study of T cell responses to AZD1222 COVID-19 vaccine. Study-wide points: Spike-specific TCR breadth and depth went up after people got two AZD1222 doses. After the peak T cell response, and only then, were repertoires sampled. Baseline seropositives among AZD1222 recipients totaled only 5 to 7. A mostly white British donor set with more females was recruited, and clonal diversity was possibly underestimated.

The method was immunoSEQ multiplex PCR; TCRdb's version includes in-frame clones alone and lacks a portion of them. The table has about 110,000 clones, 65% to 85% seen once. This clone occurred once. The target antigen is unknown. The sequence was obtained from an adult in good health. Here the sequenced sample was peripheral blood, taken on day 0 of AZD1222 vaccination.

DNA of the CDR3: TGCGCCAGCAGCTCGGGGCCGGGACTCGCTCTCTCGAACTCCTACGAGCAGTACTTC. This sequence encodes CASSSGPGLALSNSYEQYF. V gene TRBV5-1 combines with J gene TRBJ2-7, with D possibly matching TRBD2 (6 bases). Trimming took 3 bases from V and 0 from J, leaving 25 bases between them. The CDR3 spans 19 residues. Germline V lookup: CDR1 SGHRS, CDR2 YFSETQ.